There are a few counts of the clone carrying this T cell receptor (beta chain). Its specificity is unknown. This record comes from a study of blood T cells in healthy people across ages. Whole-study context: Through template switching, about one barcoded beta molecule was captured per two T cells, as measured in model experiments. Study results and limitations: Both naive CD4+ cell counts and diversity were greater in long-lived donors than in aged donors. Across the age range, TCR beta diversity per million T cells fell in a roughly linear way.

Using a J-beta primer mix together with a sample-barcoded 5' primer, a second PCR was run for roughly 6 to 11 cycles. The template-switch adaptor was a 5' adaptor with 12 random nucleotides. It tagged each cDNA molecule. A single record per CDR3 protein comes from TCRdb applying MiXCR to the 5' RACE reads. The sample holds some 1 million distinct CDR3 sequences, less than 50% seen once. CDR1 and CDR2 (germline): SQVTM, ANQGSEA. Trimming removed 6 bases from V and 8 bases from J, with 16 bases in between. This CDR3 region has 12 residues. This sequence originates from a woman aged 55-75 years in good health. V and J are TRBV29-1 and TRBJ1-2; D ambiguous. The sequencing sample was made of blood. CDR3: CSVEENAFGYTF. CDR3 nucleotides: TGCAGCGTCGAGGAAAATGCCTTCGGCTACACCTTC.